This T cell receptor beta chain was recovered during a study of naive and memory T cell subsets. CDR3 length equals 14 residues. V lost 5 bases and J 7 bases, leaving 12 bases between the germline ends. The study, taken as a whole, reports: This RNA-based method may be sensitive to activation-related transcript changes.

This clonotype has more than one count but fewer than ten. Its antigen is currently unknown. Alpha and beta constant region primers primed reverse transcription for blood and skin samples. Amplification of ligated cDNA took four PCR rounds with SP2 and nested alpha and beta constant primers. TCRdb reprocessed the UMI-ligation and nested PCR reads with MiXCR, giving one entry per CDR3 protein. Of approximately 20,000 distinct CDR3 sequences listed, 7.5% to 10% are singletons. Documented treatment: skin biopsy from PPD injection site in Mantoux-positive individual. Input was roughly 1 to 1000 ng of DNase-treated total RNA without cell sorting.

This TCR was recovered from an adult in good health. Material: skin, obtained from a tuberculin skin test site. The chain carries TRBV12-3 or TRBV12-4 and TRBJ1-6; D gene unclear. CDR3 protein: CASSPGRGNSPLHF. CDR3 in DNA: TGTGCCAGCAGTCCCGGGCGCGGGAATTCACCCCTCCACTTT.